The TCR beta chain under discussion was sequenced for a study of preoperative IRX-2 immunotherapy in early breast cancer. The treatment: preoperative locoregional IRX-2 cytokine immunotherapy. TCRdb keeps only in-frame clones here, not all; method: immunoSEQ multiplex PCR. The sample gives around 22,000 clones, roughly 90% of which show up once; 28% is in the top ten. Of note for this clone: Because the CDR3's place on the DNA is in doubt, the DNA is left out and the CDR3 is given as listed by TCRdb.

The germline CDR1 and CDR2 sequences are MNHEY and SVGAGI. The CDR3 is 15 residues long, ends included. The source was tumor tissue, collected after IRX-2 immunotherapy. This receptor was taken from a human donor with breast cancer. The genes are TRBV6-5 and TRBJ2-6; the table names TRBD2, a call not compared with the DNA. The CDR3 spells CASTLGTFGANVLTF.